This TCR beta chain is from a study of cytomegalovirus exposure and HLA in healthy donors. Study findings and constraints: Through in vitro validation, a few CMV-associated chains were shown to be specific for CMV antigens. There were some public TCRs occurring in many donors, but most TCR sequences were rare. Subsequent analysis of the 95 to 150 validation repertoires found a tendency for first-cohort TCR clusters to co-occur. Altogether, about 160 TCR beta chains were recorded as cytomegalovirus-associated.

Sequencing was performed with immunoSEQ multiplex PCR; in TCRdb, only in-frame clones are kept and a portion is missing. The sample has some 270,000 clones, roughly 85% seen once. Germline V gene sequence: CDR1 SGHTA, CDR2 FQGNSA. V was pared by 5 bases and J by 4 bases, with 9 bases between. The CDR3 contains 13 residues. This clone was observed a few times. The antigen is not known. The receptor's source is a young woman in good health and CMV-seronegative. The rearrangement links TRBV7-2 to TRBJ2-1, with unresolved D. Sequencing was carried out using PBMCs. CDR3 in amino acids: CASSTSVYNEQFF. In DNA, the CDR3 is TGTGCCAGCAGCACCAGCGTTTACAATGAGCAGTTCTTC.